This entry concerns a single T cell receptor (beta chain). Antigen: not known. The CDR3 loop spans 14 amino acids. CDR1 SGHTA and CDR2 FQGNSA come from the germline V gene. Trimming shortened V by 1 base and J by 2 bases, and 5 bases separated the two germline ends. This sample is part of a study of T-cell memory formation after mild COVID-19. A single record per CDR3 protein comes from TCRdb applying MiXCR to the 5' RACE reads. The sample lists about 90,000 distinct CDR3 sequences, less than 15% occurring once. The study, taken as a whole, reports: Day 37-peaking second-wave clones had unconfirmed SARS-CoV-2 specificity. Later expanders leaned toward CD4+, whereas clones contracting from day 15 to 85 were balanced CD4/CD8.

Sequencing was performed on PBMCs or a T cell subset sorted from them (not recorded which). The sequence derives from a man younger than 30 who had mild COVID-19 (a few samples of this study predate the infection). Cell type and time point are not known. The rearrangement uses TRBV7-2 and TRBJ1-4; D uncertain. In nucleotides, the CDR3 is TGTGCCAGCAGCTTAGGGTGGACTAATGAAAAACTGTTTTTT. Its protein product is CASSLGWTNEKLFF.